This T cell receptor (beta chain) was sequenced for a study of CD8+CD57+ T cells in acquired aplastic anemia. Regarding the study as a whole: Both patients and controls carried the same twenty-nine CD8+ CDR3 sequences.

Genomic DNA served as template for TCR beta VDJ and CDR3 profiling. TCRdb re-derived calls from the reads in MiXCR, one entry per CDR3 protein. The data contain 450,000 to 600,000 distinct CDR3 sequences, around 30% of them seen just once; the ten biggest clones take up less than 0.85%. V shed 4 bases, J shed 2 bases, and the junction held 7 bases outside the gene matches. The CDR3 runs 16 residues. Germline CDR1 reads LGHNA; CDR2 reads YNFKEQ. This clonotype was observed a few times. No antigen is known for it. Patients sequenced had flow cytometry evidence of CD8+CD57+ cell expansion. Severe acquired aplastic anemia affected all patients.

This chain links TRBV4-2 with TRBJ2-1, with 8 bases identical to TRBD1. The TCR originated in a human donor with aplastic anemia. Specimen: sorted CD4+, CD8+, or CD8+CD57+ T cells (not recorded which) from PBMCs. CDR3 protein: CASSRSDRETYNEQFF. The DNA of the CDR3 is TGTGCCAGCAGCCGGTCGGACAGGGAGACCTACAATGAGCAGTTCTTC.